These T cell receptor beta chains were read from a single sample in a study of control samples from healthy donors and cancer patients. Here immunoSEQ multiplex PCR was the method, and the copy in TCRdb shows in-frame clones only, minus some. This sample's clone table lists fewer than 250,000 clones. Sequenced input: blood. Receptor source: a woman aged 25 to 39 in good health. CDR3s include the opening cysteine and the closing phenylalanine or tryptophan. A D gene is named only where the DNA matches it firmly.

TRBD1,TRBJ1-2,TRBV5-1,CASSPTRDRDYTF,TGCGCCAGCAGTCCAACCCGGGACAGGGACTACACCTTC
.,TRBJ2-5,TRBV2,CASSEDREVETQYF,TGTGCCAGCAGTGAAGACAGGGAAGTAGAGACCCAGTACTTC
.,TRBJ1-4,TRBV4-2,CASSQDLERKLFF,TGTGCCAGCAGCCAAGATTTGGAGAGAAAACTGTTTTTT
.,TRBJ2-3,TRBV6-2/TRBV6-3,CASSYIGRGTTDTQYF,TGTGCCAGCAGTTACATCGGGCGGGGCACCACAGATACGCAGTATTTT
TRBD1,TRBJ2-3,TRBV24-1,CATTRTGEADTQYF,TGTGCCACCACCCGGACAGGGGAGGCAGATACGCAGTATTTT
.,TRBJ1-1,TRBV12-3/TRBV12-4,CASSIQINTEAFF,TGTGCCAGCAGTATACAGATTAACACTGAAGCTTTCTTT
.,TRBJ1-3,TRBV7-2,CASSRRPGNTIYF,TGTGCCAGCAGCCGTCGGCCTGGAAACACCATATATTTT
.,TRBJ2-3,TRBV24-1,CATSDLGSRGGTQYF,TGTGCCACCAGTGATTTGGGGAGCAGGGGAGGTACGCAGTATTTT
.,TRBJ1-1,TRBV30,CAWRGMNTEAFF,TGTGCCTGGAGAGGAATGAACACTGAAGCTTTCTTT
.,TRBJ2-7,TRBV27,CASSYSTASSYEQYF,TGTGCCAGCAGTTATTCGACAGCGAGCTCCTACGAGCAGTACTTC
.,TRBJ1-1,TRBV27,CASSFSGDTEAFF,TGTGCCAGCAGTTTTTCAGGGGACACTGAAGCTTTCTTT
TRBD1,TRBJ2-3,TRBV7-9,CASSFRTGPTDTQYF,TGTGCCAGCAGCTTCCGGACAGGGCCCACAGATACGCAGTATTTT
.,TRBJ1-3,TRBV11-2,CASSFRGSIGNTIYF,TGTGCCAGCAGCTTTAGGGGTTCGATTGGAAACACCATATATTTT
.,TRBJ2-3,TRBV4-1,CASSRPRGDIITDTQYF,TGCGCCAGCAGCCGACCTCGGGGGGACATTATCACAGATACGCAGTATTTT
.,TRBJ1-6,TRBV6-1,CASSALKTTSYNSPLHF,TGTGCCAGCAGTGCGCTAAAAACGACAAGCTATAATTCACCCCTCCACTTT
.,TRBJ1-2,TRBV7-2,CASSLDSRGRGYTF,TGTGCCAGCAGCTTAGATAGTCGGGGCAGGGGCTACACCTTC
.,TRBJ2-2,TRBV9,CASSVDGSMGTGELFF,TGTGCCAGCAGCGTAGATGGTAGCATGGGCACCGGGGAGCTGTTTTTT
.,TRBJ2-1,TRBV18,CASSPGPSYNEQFF,TGTGCCAGCTCACCAGGGCCCTCCTACAATGAGCAGTTCTTC
.,TRBJ2-7,TRBV10-3,CAISELGGYEQYF,TGTGCCATCAGTGAGTTGGGCGGATACGAGCAGTACTTC
TRBD2,TRBJ2-7,TRBV7-2,CASSLGWGGLSIGQYF,TGTGCCAGCAGCTTAGGGTGGGGGGGACTAAGTATCGGGCAGTACTTC
.,TRBJ1-2,TRBV24-1,CATSDWGEGRYGYTF,TGTGCCACCAGTGATTGGGGGGAAGGAAGGTATGGCTACACCTTC
.,TRBJ2-1,TRBV19,CASSILRGYEQFF,TGTGCCAGTAGTATTCTCAGGGGTTATGAGCAGTTCTTC
.,TRBJ1-5,TRBV4-1,CASSQDRRRGVHQPQHF,TGCGCCAGCAGCCAAGATAGACGTAGGGGGGTACATCAGCCCCAGCATTTT
.,TRBJ2-1,TRBV5-1,CASSQTFDEQFF,TGCGCCAGCAGCCAAACTTTCGATGAGCAGTTCTTC
TRBD1,TRBJ1-4,TRBV6-5,CASSQGQGVRKLFF,TGTGCCAGCAGCCAAGGACAGGGGGTGAGAAAACTGTTTTTT
TRBD2,TRBJ2-7,TRBV20-1,CSPTSGLEQYF,TGCAGTCCAACTAGCGGTCTCGAGCAGTACTTC
TRBD1,TRBJ1-2,TRBV6-6,CAIAPGTGRGRGYTF,TGTGCCATTGCACCCGGGACAGGGCGGGGTAGAGGCTACACCTTC
TRBD1,TRBJ1-3,TRBV6-5,CASSKTGTGNTIYF,TGTGCCAGCAGCAAGACAGGGACTGGAAACACCATATATTTT
.,TRBJ1-1,TRBV9,CASTPPLNTEAFF,TGTGCCAGCACCCCCCCGTTGAACACTGAAGCTTTCTTT
.,TRBJ1-1,TRBV28,CASSRLGGENTEAFF,TGTGCCAGCAGTAGACTAGGGGGGGAGAACACTGAAGCTTTCTTT
.,TRBJ2-1,TRBV12-3/TRBV12-4,CASTDPGHNEQFF,TGTGCCAGCACCGACCCCGGCCACAATGAGCAGTTCTTC
.,TRBJ1-1,TRBV4-1,CASSQKAKQAYTEAFF,TGCGCCAGCAGTCAAAAGGCTAAACAGGCGTACACTGAAGCTTTCTTT
.,TRBJ1-5,TRBV6-2/TRBV6-3,CASSYRIIRGRDGPNQPQHF,TGTGCCAGCAGTTACAGAATCATAAGAGGGCGGGACGGCCCAAATCAGCCCCAGCATTTT
TRBD2,TRBJ2-5,TRBV3-1/TRBV3-2,CASSHLGTSQETQYF,TGTGCCAGCAGCCATCTTGGGACTAGCCAAGAGACCCAGTACTTC